Here is one T cell receptor (beta chain) with its context. Its antigen is unidentified. CDR1 and CDR2 (germline): MNHEY, SVGAGI. CDR3 size: 13 residues. The V end was cut by 2 bases, the J end by 4 bases, with 6 bases between. This entry belongs to a study of vaccination and CD4 T cells after COVID-19. CD4+ T cells that had been cultured provided DNA sequenced with the Oncomine TCR Beta short-read assay. TCRdb fed the PCR reads into MiXCR, producing one record per CDR3 protein. The repertoire holds 16,000 or so distinct CDR3 sequences, with 55% as singletons. Treatment denoted: approximately nine-day PBMC culture with coronavirus spike peptide pools or control peptides (ViraFEST assay). ViraFEST relied on peptide pools to expand antigen-specific T cells; the TCRs were sequenced afterward. Isolation of CD4+ T cells by negative selection took place after roughly ten days of culture.

The receptor was derived from a human donor who had recovered from COVID-19. The chain combines TRBV6-5 with TRBJ1-5; D not resolved. Sequenced sample: CD4+ T cells from blood, cultured in vitro. CDR3 nucleotide sequence: TGTGCCAGCAGTTACCCTGGGAATCAGCCCCAGCATTTT. It codes for CASSYPGNQPQHF.